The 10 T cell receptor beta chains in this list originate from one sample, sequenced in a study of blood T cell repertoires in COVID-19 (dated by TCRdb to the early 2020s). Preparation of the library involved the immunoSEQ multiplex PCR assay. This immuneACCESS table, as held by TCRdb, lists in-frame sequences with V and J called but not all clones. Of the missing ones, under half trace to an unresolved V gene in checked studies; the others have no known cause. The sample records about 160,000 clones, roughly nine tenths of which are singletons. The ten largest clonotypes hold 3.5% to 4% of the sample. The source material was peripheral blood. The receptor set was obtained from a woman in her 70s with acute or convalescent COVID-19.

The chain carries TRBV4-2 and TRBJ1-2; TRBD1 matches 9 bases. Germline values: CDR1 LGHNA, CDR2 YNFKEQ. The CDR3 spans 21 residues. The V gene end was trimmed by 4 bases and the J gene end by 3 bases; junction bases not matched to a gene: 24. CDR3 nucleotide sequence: TGTGCCAGCAGCCCCAGGGGTAGTCTGGGACAGGGAAAAGGGTTGGACTATGGCTACACCTTC. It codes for CASSPRGSLGQGKGLDYGYTF.

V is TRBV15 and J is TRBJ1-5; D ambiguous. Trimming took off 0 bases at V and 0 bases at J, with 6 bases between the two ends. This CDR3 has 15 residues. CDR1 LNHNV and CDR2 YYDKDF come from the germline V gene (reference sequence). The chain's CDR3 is CATSREESSNQPQHF. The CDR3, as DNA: TGTGCCACCAGCAGAGAAGAGTCTAGCAATCAGCCCCAGCATTTT.

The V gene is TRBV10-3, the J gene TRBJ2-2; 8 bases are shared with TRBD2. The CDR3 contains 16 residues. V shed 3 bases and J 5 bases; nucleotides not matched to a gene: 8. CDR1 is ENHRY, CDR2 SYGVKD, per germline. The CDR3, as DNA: TGTGCCATCAGTGATCAGGCGAGCGGGAGAACCGGGGAGCTGTTTTTT. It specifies CAISDQASGRTGELFF.

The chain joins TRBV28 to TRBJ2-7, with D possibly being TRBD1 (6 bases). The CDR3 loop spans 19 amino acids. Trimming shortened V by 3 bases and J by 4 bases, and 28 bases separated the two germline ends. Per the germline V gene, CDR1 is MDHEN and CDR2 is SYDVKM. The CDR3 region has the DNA TGTGCCAGCAGTTTGACTCAAGGACAGACGAAACCTCGCACTTACGAGCAGTACTTC. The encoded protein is CASSLTQGQTKPRTYEQYF.

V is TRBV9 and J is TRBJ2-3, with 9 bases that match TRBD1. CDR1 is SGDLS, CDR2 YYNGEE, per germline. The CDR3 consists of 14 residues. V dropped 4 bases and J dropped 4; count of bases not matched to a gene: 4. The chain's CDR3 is CASSRDRAADTQYF. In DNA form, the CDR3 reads TGTGCCAGCAGCCGGGACAGGGCGGCAGATACGCAGTATTTT.

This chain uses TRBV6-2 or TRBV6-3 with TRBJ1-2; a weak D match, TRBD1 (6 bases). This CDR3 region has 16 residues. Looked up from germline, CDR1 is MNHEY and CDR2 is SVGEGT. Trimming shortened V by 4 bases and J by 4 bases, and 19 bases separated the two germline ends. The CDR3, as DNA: TGTGCCAGCAGTTCCCCGCTCCGAGCAGGGGCCTATGGCTACACCTTC. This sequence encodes CASSSPLRAGAYGYTF.

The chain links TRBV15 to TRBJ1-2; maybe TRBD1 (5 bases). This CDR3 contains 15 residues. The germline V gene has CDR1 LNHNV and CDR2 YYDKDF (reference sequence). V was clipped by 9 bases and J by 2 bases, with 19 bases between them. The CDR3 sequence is CATRAANRGNYGYTF. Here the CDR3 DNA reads TGTGCCACAAGGGCCGCCAATCGGGGGAACTATGGCTACACCTTC.

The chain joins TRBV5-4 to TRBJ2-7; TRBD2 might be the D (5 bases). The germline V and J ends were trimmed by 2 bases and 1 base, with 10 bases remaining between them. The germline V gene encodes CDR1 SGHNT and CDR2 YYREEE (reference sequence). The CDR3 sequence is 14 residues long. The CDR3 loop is CASSFSLGSYEQYF. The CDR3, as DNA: TGTGCCAGCAGCTTTTCACTAGGGTCCTACGAGCAGTACTTC.

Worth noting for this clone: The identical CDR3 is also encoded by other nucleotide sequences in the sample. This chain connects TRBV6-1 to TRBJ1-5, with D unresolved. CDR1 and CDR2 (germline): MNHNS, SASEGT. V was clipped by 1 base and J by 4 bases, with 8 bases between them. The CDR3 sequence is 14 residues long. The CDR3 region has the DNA TGTGCCAGCAGTGAAGGGGGAGGAAATCAGCCCCAGCATTTT. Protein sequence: CASSEGGGNQPQHF.

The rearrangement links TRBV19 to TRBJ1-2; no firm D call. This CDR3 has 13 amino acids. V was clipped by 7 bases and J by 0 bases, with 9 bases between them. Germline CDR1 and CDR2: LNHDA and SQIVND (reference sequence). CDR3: CASTRGANYGYTF. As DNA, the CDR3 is TGTGCCAGTACCCGCGGGGCTAACTATGGCTACACCTTC.